Listed here is a single TCR beta chain. The antigen is not known. The junction had 4 bases not matched to a gene; V was cut back by 4 bases and J by 5 bases. The germline CDR1 and CDR2 sequences are SGHRS and YFSETQ. The CDR3 consists of 14 residues. This entry is derived from a study of cytomegalovirus exposure and HLA in healthy donors. Overall study context: Membership in the Caucasian-associated ancestry cluster was found for about four fifths of a few hundred genotyped donors.

The PCR contained 60 Vbeta and 13 Jbeta primers. TCRdb's table, derived via immunoSEQ multiplex PCR, lists solely in-frame clones and lacks some. The sample includes tens of thousands of clones, over 55% seen only once; the top ten take roughly 21%. Study-wide findings and caveats: Later on, a genetic analysis was performed. It linked a missense variant in DCLRE1C with V- and J-gene trimming of TCR beta. In terms of immune exposure information, only CMV serostatus was available. For most TCR beta V segments, an earlier analysis put the productive rate at about 87% or about 30% of the time.

The sequence was obtained from a woman between 45 and 65 years old in good health and CMV-seropositive. This sequence joins TRBV5-1 and TRBJ2-7, with 12 bases lining up with TRBD1. Sequenced material: PBMCs. Here the CDR3 DNA reads TGCGCCAGCAGCCCGGGACAGGGGGCCCACGAGCAGTACTTC. Translating gives CASSPGQGAHEQYF.